The 2 T cell receptor beta chains given below trace back to one sample, sequenced in a study of blood T cell repertoires in COVID-19. Produced via immunoSEQ multiplex PCR; TCRdb's table is partial and in-frame only. Of roughly 500,000 clones in the sample, over 75% were seen once. Sequencing was done on a sample of PBMCs or T cells enriched from blood (not recorded which). Every receptor here comes from a woman in her thirties or forties who had recovered from COVID-19.

This rearrangement joins TRBV4-3 to TRBJ2-1, with a possible D match to TRBD1 (6 bases). The V end was cut by 2 bases, the J end by 8 bases, with 22 bases between. The germline V gene has CDR1 LGHNA and CDR2 YSLEER. The CDR3 sequence is 17 residues long. The CDR3 here is CASSQPIQPQGFDEQFF. CDR3 in DNA: TGCGCCAGCAGCCAACCTATACAACCCCAGGGGTTTGATGAGCAGTTCTTC.

The V gene is TRBV30, the J gene TRBJ1-4; maybe TRBD1 (5 bases). The CDR3 spans 13 residues. Germline CDR1 reads GTSNPN; CDR2 reads SVGIG (reference sequence). Trimming pared 0 bases from V and 12 bases from J, leaving 14 bases between. CDR3 nucleotides: TGTGCCTGGAGTGTATCTGGGACTCGGGAACTGTTTTTT. This sequence encodes CAWSVSGTRELFF.